These 27 T cell receptor beta chains originate from one sample sequenced in a study of T cell changes during pregnancy in multiple sclerosis. Method: immunoSEQ multiplex PCR; TCRdb's copy keeps in-frame clones and lacks some. The sample includes some 120,000 clones, approximately 96% of them seen just once. The specimen comprised peripheral blood, sampled after pregnancy. The receptor source for this set is a female donor with multiple sclerosis, enrolled in a pregnancy study.

V gene TRBV27 combines with J gene TRBJ1-1; 9 positions agree with TRBD1. J lost 5 bases, V lost 5 bases, and 9 bases had no gene match. Germline V gene lookup returns CDR1 MNHEY and CDR2 SMNVEV (reference sequence). CDR3 length: 15 amino acids. The CDR3 region is CASSLNRDRATEAFF. The DNA for the CDR3 is TGTGCCAGCAGTCTTAACCGGGACAGGGCGACTGAAGCTTTCTTT.

V gene TRBV9 combines with J gene TRBJ2-2; TRBD1 aligns across 10 bases. The CDR3 covers 15 residues. Germline V gene lookup returns CDR1 SGDLS and CDR2 YYNGEE. With V trimmed by 1 base and J by 6 bases, 3 bases remained unmatched. The CDR3 coding sequence is TGTGCCAGCAGCGTACTTGGACAGGGGGCCGGGGAGCTGTTTTTT. The encoded protein is CASSVLGQGAGELFF.

The chain links TRBV15 to TRBJ1-1; 8 bases map to TRBD1. Germline assignment: CDR1 LNHNV and CDR2 YYDKDF (reference sequence). CDR3 size: 15 residues. Losses at the gene ends were 4 bases for V and 0 bases for J; bases not matched to a gene: 4. In DNA form, the CDR3 reads TGTGCCACCAGCACCGCAGGGGGCCTGAACACTGAAGCTTTCTTT. It yields the protein CATSTAGGLNTEAFF.

This chain joins TRBV2 and TRBJ2-6, with 7 bases aligning to TRBD1. The CDR3 extends over 18 amino acids. CDR1 is SNHLY, CDR2 FYNNEI, per germline. The J segment lost 0 bases and the V segment lost 1 base, leaving 6 bases of the junction unmatched. The CDR3 DNA follows: TGTGCCAGCAGTGAAGGTGCAGGGGGAGTCTCTGGGGCCAACGTCCTGACTTTC. Amino acids: CASSEGAGGVSGANVLTF.

The gene calls are TRBV19 and TRBJ1-1; no clear D. CDR1 is LNHDA, CDR2 SQIVND, per germline (reference sequence). CDR3 size: 13 residues. V was shortened by 2 bases and J by 5 bases, with 9 bases between the two germline ends. CDR3 sequence (DNA): TGTGCCAGTAGTATATTGGCCGGGACTGAAGCTTTCTTT. Amino acid sequence: CASSILAGTEAFF.

The rearrangement uses TRBV19 and TRBJ1-2; 7 nucleotides line up with TRBD1. CDR3 length: 14 residues. The V gene's germline CDR1 is LNHDA and CDR2 SQIVND (reference sequence). V lost 5 bases to trimming and J lost 4 bases; unmatched junction nucleotides: 7. CDR3 nucleotides: TGTGCCAGTAGTCCAGGGACAGCCCCCTATGGCTACACCTTC. It codes for CASSPGTAPYGYTF.

The chain is built from TRBV7-9 and TRBJ2-3, with 11 bases fitting TRBD2. The CDR3 spans 15 residues. The germline V gene encodes CDR1 SEHNR and CDR2 FQNEAQ (reference sequence). V shed 5 bases, J shed 7 bases, and the junction held 8 bases outside the gene matches. CDR3 loop: CASSITSGGSNTQYF. In DNA form, the CDR3 reads TGTGCCAGCAGCATTACTAGCGGGGGTTCGAATACGCAGTATTTT.

The chain recombines TRBV9 with TRBJ1-2; D might be TRBD1 (6 bases). Looked up from germline, CDR1 is SGDLS and CDR2 is YYNGEE. This CDR3 spans 15 amino acids. Deletions cut 2 bases from V and 5 bases from J, with 16 bases between. CDR3: CASSVRLGGAYGYTF. The CDR3 nucleotides are TGTGCCAGCAGCGTCCGATTAGGGGGGGCGTATGGCTACACCTTC.

This chain joins TRBV27 and TRBJ2-1; D possibly corresponds to TRBD1 (5 bases). V was pared by 8 bases and J by 9 bases, with 17 bases between. This CDR3 spans 13 amino acids. CDR1 is MNHEY and CDR2 is SMNVEV in the germline V gene (reference sequence). The CDR3 coding sequence is TGTGCCAGCGGAATCATGGGGCAAACTGAGCAGTTCTTC. It codes for CASGIMGQTEQFF.

V is TRBV6-5 and J is TRBJ2-7, with 10 bases matching TRBD2. The CDR3 loop spans 14 amino acids. J lost 3 bases, V lost 6 bases, and 5 bases had no gene match. Germline lookup yields CDR1 MNHEY and CDR2 SVGAGI. The CDR3 DNA follows: TGTGCCAGCAGAAACCAGCGGGAGGGCTACGAGCAGTACTTC. This gives the protein CASRNQREGYEQYF.

At least ten counts were recorded for this clone. V and J are TRBV5-1 and TRBJ2-1; 12 nucleotides agree with TRBD2. The CDR3 consists of 16 residues. Unmatched junction bases numbered 6, after V lost 3 bases and J lost 5 bases. Germline values: CDR1 SGHRS, CDR2 YFSETQ. The CDR3 DNA reads as TGCGCCAGCAGCTCCGGACTAGCGGGGCGGGACAATGAGCAGTTCTTC. As protein: CASSSGLAGRDNEQFF.

The chain carries TRBV28 and TRBJ1-1; weak D call: TRBD1 (5 bases). V was cut by 5 bases and J by 3 bases, with 22 bases left in between. The CDR3 length is 17 residues. Germline V lookup: CDR1 MDHEN, CDR2 SYDVKM. The CDR3 DNA sequence: TGTGCCAGCAGTCCTGCCCCACCAGGGACTAGGGACACTGAAGCTTTCTTT. Its protein is CASSPAPPGTRDTEAFF.

This chain joins TRBV28 and TRBJ2-5; 12 nucleotides agree with TRBD2. V trimming: 3 bases; J trimming: 5 bases; junction bases outside the gene matches: 4. This CDR3 comprises 15 residues. Germline CDR1 is MDHEN and CDR2 is SYDVKM. CDR3 DNA: TGTGCCAGCAGTTTGACTAGCGGGAGAGAGGAGACCCAGTACTTC. This codes for CASSLTSGREETQYF. Based on the CDR3 plus reference TRBV28 and TRBJ2-5, the full variable domain is DVKVTQSSRYLVKRTGEKVFLECVQDMDHENMFWYRQDPGLGLRLIYFSYDVKMKEKGDIPEGYSVSREKKERFSLILESASTNQTSMYLCASSLTSGREETQYFGPGTRLLVL.

The V and J genes are TRBV11-2 and TRBJ2-7; 9 nucleotides match TRBD1. V shed 2 bases and J 3 bases; nucleotides not matched to a gene: 8. Germline assignment: CDR1 SGHAT and CDR2 FQNNGV. CDR3 length: 16 residues. CDR3 in amino acids: CASSLLRTGVYYEQYF. The DNA of the CDR3 is TGTGCCAGCAGCTTACTTCGGACAGGGGTATACTACGAGCAGTACTTC.

The gene calls are TRBV4-1 and TRBJ2-1; D gene ambiguous. V was clipped by 4 bases and J by 6 bases, with 7 bases between them. The CDR3 has 12 residues. Germline V gene data show CDR1 as MGHRA and CDR2 as YSYEKL. CDR3 DNA sequence: TGCGCCAGCAGCCCTTTCGGCAATGAGCAGTTCTTC. Protein sequence: CASSPFGNEQFF.

CDR3: CASSPGLAVFANTGELFF. For the CDR3, the DNA is TGCGCCAGCAGCCCCGGGCTAGCGGTTTTCGCGAACACCGGGGAGCTGTTTTTT. The V call is TRBV4-1, the J call TRBJ2-2, with 7 positions matching TRBD2. The germline CDR1 and CDR2 sequences are MGHRA and YSYEKL. With V trimmed by 4 bases and J by 0 bases, 11 bases remained unmatched. CDR3 length: 18 residues.

CDR3 region: CASEREGYNEQFF. CDR3 sequence (DNA): TGTGCCTCGGAGCGGGAGGGATACAATGAGCAGTTCTTC. This chain connects TRBV30 to TRBJ2-1, with 10 bases that match TRBD2. Losses at the gene ends were 7 bases for V and 4 bases for J; bases not matched to a gene: 4. Per the germline V gene, CDR1 is GTSNPN and CDR2 is SVGIG (reference sequence). The CDR3 consists of 13 residues.

This chain connects TRBV6-5 to TRBJ2-3; D is undetermined. V dropped 1 base and J dropped 2 bases, with 4 bases sitting between them. Germline CDR1 reads MNHEY; CDR2 reads SVGAGI. This CDR3 is built from 13 residues. The CDR3 region is CASSYFFTDTQYF. CDR3 coding DNA: TGTGCCAGCAGTTACTTCTTCACAGATACGCAGTATTTT.

This clone was picked up a small number of times. The V gene is TRBV5-4, the J gene TRBJ1-2, with TRBD1 matching 8 bases. The V segment lost 0 bases and the J segment 8 bases; nucleotides outside the gene matches: 6. Per germline, CDR1 SGHNT and CDR2 YYREEE (reference sequence). The CDR3 has 14 residues. The CDR3: CASSLEVTGAGYTF. In nucleotides, the CDR3 is TGTGCCAGCAGCTTGGAGGTGACAGGGGCGGGCTACACCTTC.

This clone was found a few times. This sequence joins TRBV29-1 and TRBJ1-1; a weak D match, TRBD1 (5 bases). This CDR3 is built from 12 residues. Deletions cut 4 bases from V and 5 bases from J, with 11 bases between. The germline CDR1 and CDR2 sequences are SQVTM and ANQGSEA. The CDR3: CSVGRVETEAFF. CDR3 nucleotides: TGCAGCGTTGGCAGGGTGGAAACTGAAGCTTTCTTT.

The rearrangement uses TRBV29-1 and TRBJ2-2, with TRBD1 matching 7 bases. This CDR3 region has 14 residues. The V gene end was trimmed by 4 bases and the J gene end by 1 base; junction bases not matched to a gene: 3. Germline V CDR1 and CDR2: SQVTM, ANQGSEA. The DNA of the CDR3 is TGCAGCGTTGTACAGGGGAAGAACACCGGGGAGCTGTTTTTT. It translates to CSVVQGKNTGELFF.

The rearrangement joins TRBV18 to TRBJ2-7, with 10 bases lining up with TRBD2. This CDR3 is 15 amino acids long. Germline V lookup: CDR1 KGHSH, CDR2 LQKENI. Trimming cost V 3 bases and J 6 bases; bases outside gene matches: 8. In nucleotides, the CDR3 is TGTGCCAGCTCACCTCCTAGCGGGAGTCTCACCGAGCAGTACTTC. Translation gives CASSPPSGSLTEQYF.

V and J are TRBV9 and TRBJ2-1; 11 nucleotides align to TRBD2. The J segment lost 4 bases and the V segment lost 3 bases, leaving 3 bases of the junction unmatched. The CDR3 totals 15 residues. Looked up from germline, CDR1 is SGDLS and CDR2 is YYNGEE. CDR3 DNA: TGTGCCAGCAGCGCTCTAGCGGGAGGTTACAATGAGCAGTTCTTC. It translates to CASSALAGGYNEQFF.

This clone showed up just once. V is TRBV7-8 and J is TRBJ1-1, with D hard to call. The CDR3 spans 13 residues. From germline, CDR1 is SGHVS and CDR2 FQNEAQ. Trimming took 3 bases from V and 1 from J, leaving 6 bases between them. CDR3 residues: CASSFTANTEAFF. The CDR3 DNA follows: TGTGCCAGCAGCTTTACAGCGAACACTGAAGCTTTCTTT.

The chain links TRBV6-1 to TRBJ2-7; D is perhaps TRBD2 (6 bases). The germline V gene has CDR1 MNHNS and CDR2 SASEGT. The CDR3 spans 14 residues. The V end lost 6 bases, the J end lost 3 bases, and 15 bases lay between the germline ends. The CDR3 DNA is TGTGCCAGCAGGCCCGGGACTTCTAACTACGAGCAGTACTTC. It is translated as CASRPGTSNYEQYF.

The chain is built from TRBV7-2 and TRBJ2-1; the match to TRBD1 covers 7 bases. This CDR3 region has 14 residues. V shed 5 bases, J shed 7 bases, and the junction held 8 bases outside the gene matches. Germline assignment: CDR1 SGHTA and CDR2 FQGNSA. The CDR3, as DNA: TGTGCCAGCAGCCCTCCCCCGGACAGGAATGAGCAGTTCTTC. Residues: CASSPPPDRNEQFF.

The rearrangement links TRBV5-6 to TRBJ1-2; 9 bases are a match to TRBD1. Germline V gives CDR1 SGHDT, CDR2 YYEEEE. The CDR3 spans 18 residues. V gave up 4 bases and J gave up 4 bases; unmatched junction bases: 17. DNA for the CDR3: TGTGCCAGCAGCGCTAAACGGGACAGGGCTAGAAGTAGCTATGGCTACACCTTC. This codes for CASSAKRDRARSSYGYTF.